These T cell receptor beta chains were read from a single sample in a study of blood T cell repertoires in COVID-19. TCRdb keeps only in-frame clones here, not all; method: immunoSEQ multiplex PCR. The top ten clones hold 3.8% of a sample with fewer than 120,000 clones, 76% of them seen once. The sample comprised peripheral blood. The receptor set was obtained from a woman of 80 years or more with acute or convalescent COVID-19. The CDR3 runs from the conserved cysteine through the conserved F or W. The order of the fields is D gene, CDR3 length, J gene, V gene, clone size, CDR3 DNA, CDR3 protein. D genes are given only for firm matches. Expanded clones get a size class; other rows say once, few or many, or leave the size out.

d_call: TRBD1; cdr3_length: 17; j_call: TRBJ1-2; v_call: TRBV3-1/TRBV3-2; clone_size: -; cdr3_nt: TGTGCCAGCAGCCAAGCCTACCCGGGACAGGGAGGTCCTGGCTACACCTTC; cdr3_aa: CASSQAYPGQGGPGYTF
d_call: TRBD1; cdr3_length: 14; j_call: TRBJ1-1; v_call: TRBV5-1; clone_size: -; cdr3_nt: TGCGCCAGCAGCATCGGGACAGTGAACACTGAAGCTTTCTTT; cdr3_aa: CASSIGTVNTEAFF
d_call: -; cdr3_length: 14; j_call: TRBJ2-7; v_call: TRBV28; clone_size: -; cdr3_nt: TGTGCCAGCAGTTTACCCAAGACAGGTCACGAGCAGTACTTC; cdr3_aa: CASSLPKTGHEQYF
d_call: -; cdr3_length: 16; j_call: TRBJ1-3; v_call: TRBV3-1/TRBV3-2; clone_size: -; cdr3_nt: TGTGCCAGCAGCCAAGGGGGAAGGGGGAAAGGAAACACCATATATTTT; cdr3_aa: CASSQGGRGKGNTIYF
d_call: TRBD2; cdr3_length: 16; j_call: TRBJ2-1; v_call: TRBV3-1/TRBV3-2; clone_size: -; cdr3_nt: TGTGCCAGCACCGGTGCTGTCGGACTAGCGAACAATGAGCAGTTCTTC; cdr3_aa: CASTGAVGLANNEQFF
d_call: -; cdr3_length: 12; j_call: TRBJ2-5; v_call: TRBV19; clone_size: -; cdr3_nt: TGTGCCAGTAGTATAGGGAGGGAGACCCAGTACTTC; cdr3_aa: CASSIGRETQYF
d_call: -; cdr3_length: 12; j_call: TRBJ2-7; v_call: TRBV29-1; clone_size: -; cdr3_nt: TGCAGCGTTGGCCAGGGTACCTACGAGCAGTACTTC; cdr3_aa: CSVGQGTYEQYF
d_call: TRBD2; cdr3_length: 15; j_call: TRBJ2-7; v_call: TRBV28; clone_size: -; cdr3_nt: TGTGCCAGCAGTTCGTCTAGCGGGGGTCCCTACGAGCAGTACTTC; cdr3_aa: CASSSSSGGPYEQYF
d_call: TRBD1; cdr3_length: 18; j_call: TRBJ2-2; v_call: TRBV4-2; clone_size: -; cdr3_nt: TGTGCCAGCAGCCAAGATATCCGGGCAGGGGGTTACACCGGGGAGCTGTTTTTT; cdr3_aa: CASSQDIRAGGYTGELFF
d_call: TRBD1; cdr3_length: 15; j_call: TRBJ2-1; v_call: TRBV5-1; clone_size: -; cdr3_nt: TGCGCCAGCAGCGCGCCGGGACAGGGCGGCAATGAGCAGTTCTTC; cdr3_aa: CASSAPGQGGNEQFF
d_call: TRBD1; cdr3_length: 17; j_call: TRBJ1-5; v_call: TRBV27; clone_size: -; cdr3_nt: TGTGCCAGCAGTCTAGGGTCCGGGACAGGGGCCAATCAGCCCCAGCATTTT; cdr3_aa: CASSLGSGTGANQPQHF
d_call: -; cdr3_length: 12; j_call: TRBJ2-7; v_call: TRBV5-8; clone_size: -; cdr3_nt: TGTGCCAGCCGCCAAGCGCACAACGAGCAGTACTTC; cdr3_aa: CASRQAHNEQYF
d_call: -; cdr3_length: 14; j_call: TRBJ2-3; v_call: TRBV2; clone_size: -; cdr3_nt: TGTGCCAGCGCGGGGTTGGCGGATACAGATACGCAGTATTTT; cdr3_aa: CASAGLADTDTQYF
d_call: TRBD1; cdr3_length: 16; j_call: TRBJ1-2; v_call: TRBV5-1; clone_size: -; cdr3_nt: TGCGCCAGCAGCTGGACGGTAGACAGGGGGGGCTATGGCTACACCTTC; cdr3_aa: CASSWTVDRGGYGYTF
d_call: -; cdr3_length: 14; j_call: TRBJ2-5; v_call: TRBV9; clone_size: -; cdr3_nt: TGTGCCAGCAGCGTAGGGGGACTCCAAGAGACCCAGTACTTC; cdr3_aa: CASSVGGLQETQYF
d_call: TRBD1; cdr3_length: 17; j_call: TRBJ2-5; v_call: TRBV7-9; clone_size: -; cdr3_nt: TGTGCCAGCAGCGATATCAGCTGGACAGGGAAGCAAGAGACCCAGTACTTC; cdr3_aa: CASSDISWTGKQETQYF
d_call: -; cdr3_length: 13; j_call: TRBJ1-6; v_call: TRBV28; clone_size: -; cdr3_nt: TGTGCCGGGGCCGGGTCCTATAATTCACCCCTCCACTTT; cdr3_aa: CAGAGSYNSPLHF
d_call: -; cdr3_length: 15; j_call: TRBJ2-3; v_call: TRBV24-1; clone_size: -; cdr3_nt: TGTGCCACCAGTGATCAAGACAAGCCTCCTTATACGCAGTATTTT; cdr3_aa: CATSDQDKPPYTQYF
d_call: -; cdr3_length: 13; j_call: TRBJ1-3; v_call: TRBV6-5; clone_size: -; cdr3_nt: TGTGCCAGCGGAGAGAGCTCTGGAAACACCATATATTTT; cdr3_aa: CASGESSGNTIYF
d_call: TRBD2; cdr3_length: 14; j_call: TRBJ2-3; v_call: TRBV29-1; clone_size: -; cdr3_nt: TGCAGCGTTGGACTAGCGGGGGGGACAGATACGCAGTATTTT; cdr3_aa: CSVGLAGGTDTQYF
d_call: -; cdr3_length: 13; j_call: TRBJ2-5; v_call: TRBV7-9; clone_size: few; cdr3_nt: TGTGCCAGCAGCATACTTCAGGGAGAGACCCAGTACTTC; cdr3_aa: CASSILQGETQYF
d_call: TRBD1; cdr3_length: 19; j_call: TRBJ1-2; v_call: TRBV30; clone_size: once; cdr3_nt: TGTGCCTGGAGCCAAGACCGGTACAGGGGCGTCGGTGGTTACTATGGCTACACCTTC; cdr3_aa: CAWSQDRYRGVGGYYGYTF
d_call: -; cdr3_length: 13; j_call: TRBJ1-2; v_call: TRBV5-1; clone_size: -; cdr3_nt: TGCGCCAGCAGCTTGGATATTAACTATGGCTACACCTTC; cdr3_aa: CASSLDINYGYTF
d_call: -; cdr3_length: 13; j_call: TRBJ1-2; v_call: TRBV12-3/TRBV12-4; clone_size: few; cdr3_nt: TGTGCCAGCAGTTTGTCAGGGTACTATGGCTACACCTTC; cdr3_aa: CASSLSGYYGYTF
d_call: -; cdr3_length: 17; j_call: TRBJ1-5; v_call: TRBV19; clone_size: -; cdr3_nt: TGTGCCAGTAGTCTGGGGGACTTCGGGTTTAGCAATCAGCCCCAGCATTTT; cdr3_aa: CASSLGDFGFSNQPQHF
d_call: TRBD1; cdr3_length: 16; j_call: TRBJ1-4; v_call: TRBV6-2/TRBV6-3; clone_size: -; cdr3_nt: TGTGCCAGCAGTCACAGGCCGGGACAGCTAAATGAAAAACTGTTTTTT; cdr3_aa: CASSHRPGQLNEKLFF